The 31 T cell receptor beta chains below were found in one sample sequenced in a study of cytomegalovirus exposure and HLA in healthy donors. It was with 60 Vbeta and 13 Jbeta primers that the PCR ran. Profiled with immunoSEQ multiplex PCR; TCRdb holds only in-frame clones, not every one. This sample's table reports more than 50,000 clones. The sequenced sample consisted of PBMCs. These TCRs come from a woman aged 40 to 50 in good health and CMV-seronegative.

The CDR3 DNA reads as TGCAGTGCTAGAATAGAGGGAGCTTTCTTT. Translated: CSARIEGAFF. The rearrangement links TRBV20-1 to TRBJ1-1; D uncertain. The CDR3 has 10 residues. Germline V gives CDR1 DFQATT, CDR2 SNEGSKA (reference sequence). Between the trimmed V and J ends, which lost 2 bases and 10 bases, there was a span of 8 bases.

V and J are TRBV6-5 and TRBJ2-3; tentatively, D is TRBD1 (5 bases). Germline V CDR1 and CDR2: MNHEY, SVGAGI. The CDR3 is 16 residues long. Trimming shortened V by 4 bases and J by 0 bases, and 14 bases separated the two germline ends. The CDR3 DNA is TGTGCCAGCAGTTTGCAGGGTCACTCTAGCACAGATACGCAGTATTTT. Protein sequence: CASSLQGHSSTDTQYF.

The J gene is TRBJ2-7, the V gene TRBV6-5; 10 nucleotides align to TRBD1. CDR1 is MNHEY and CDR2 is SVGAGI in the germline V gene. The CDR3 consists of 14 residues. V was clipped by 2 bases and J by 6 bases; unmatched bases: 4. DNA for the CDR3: TGTGCCAGCAGTTACGCGGGACAGGGGTGCGAGCAGTACTTC. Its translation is CASSYAGQGCEQYF.

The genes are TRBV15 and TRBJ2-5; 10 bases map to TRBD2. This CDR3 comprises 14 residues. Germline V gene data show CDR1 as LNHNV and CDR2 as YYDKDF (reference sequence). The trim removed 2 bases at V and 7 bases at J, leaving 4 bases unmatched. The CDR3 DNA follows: TGTGCCACCAGCAGACTAGCGGGGGCCGCGACCCAGTACTTC. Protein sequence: CATSRLAGAATQYF.

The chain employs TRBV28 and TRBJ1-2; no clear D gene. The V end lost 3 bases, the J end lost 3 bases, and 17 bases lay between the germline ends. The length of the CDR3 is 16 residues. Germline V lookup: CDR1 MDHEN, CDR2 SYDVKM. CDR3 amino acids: CASSFIRAGGHYGYTF. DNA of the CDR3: TGTGCCAGCAGTTTTATACGGGCGGGTGGGCACTATGGCTACACCTTC.

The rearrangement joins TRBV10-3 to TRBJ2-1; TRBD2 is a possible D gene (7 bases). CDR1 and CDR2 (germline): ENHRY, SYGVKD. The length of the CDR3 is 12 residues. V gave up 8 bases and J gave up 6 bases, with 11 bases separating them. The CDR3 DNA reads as TGTGCCATCGGGGGGGCCGGCAATGAGCAGTTCTTC. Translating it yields CAIGGAGNEQFF.

DNA of the CDR3: TGTGCCAGCAGCGTAGCGGGAGTCCACAATGAGCAGTTCTTC. It encodes CASSVAGVHNEQFF. The V and J genes are TRBV9 and TRBJ2-1; possibly TRBD2 for D (6 bases). V lost 0 bases and J 5 bases, leaving 9 bases between the germline ends. The CDR3 sequence is 14 residues long. The germline V gene has CDR1 SGDLS and CDR2 YYNGEE.

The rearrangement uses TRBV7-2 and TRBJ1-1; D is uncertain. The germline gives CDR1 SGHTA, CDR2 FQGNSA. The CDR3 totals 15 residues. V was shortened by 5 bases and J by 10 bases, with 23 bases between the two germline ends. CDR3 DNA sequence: TGTGCCAGCAGCCTACCCATGCAGAGCTCTAGTGGAGCTTTCTTT. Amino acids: CASSLPMQSSSGAFF.

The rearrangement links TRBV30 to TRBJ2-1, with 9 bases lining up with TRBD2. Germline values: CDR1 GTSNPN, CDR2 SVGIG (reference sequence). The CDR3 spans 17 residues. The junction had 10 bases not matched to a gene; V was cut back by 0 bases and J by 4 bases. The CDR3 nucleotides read TGTGCCTGGAGTGTAGTTAGGTGGCGGGGGGGTTACAATGAGCAGTTCTTC. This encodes CAWSVVRWRGGYNEQFF.

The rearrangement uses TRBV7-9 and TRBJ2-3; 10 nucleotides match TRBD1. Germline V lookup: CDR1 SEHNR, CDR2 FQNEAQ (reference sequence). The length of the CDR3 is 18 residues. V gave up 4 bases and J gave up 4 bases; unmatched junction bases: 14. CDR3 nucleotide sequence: TGTGCCAGCAGCTCGCCCCGGGACAGGGGCGGGAGCGCAGATACGCAGTATTTT. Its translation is CASSSPRDRGGSADTQYF. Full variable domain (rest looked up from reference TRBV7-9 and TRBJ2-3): DTGVSQNPRHKITKRGQNVTFRCDPISEHNRLYWYRQTLGQGPEFLTYFQNEAQLEKSRLLSDRFSAERPKGSFSTLEIQRTEQGDSAMYLCASSSPRDRGGSADTQYFGPGTRLTVL.

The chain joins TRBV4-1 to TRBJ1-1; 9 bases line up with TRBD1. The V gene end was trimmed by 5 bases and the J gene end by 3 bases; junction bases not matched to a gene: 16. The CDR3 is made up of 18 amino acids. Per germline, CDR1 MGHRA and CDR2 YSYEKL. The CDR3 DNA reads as TGCGCCAGCAGCTTTGTTGTTACAGGGGGCCTGGGAGACACTGAAGCTTTCTTT. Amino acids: CASSFVVTGGLGDTEAFF.

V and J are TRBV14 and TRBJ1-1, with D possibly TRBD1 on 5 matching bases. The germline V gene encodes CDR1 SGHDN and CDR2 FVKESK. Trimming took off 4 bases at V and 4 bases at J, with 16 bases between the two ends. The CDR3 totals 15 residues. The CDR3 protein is CASSLDYGGVTEAFF. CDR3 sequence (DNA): TGTGCCAGCAGCCTCGATTACGGGGGAGTCACTGAAGCTTTCTTT.

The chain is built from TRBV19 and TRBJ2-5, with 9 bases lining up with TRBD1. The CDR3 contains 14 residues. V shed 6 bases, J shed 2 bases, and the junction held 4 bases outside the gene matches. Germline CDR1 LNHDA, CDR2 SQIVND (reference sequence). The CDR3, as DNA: TGTGCCAGTAGAAGGACAGGGGAACAAGAGACCCAGTACTTC. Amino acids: CASRRTGEQETQYF.

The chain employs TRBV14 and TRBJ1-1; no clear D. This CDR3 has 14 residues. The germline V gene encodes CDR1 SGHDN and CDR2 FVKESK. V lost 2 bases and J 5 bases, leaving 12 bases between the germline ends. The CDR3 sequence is CASSQRKTGTEAFF. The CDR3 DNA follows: TGTGCCAGCAGCCAAAGAAAGACGGGTACTGAAGCTTTCTTT.

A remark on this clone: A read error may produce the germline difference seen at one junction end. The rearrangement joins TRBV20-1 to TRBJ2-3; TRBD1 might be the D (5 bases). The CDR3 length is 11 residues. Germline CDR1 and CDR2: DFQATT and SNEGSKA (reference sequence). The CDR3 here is CSASRVDKQYF. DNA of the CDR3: TGCAGTGCTAGCAGGGTGGATAAGCAGTATTTT.

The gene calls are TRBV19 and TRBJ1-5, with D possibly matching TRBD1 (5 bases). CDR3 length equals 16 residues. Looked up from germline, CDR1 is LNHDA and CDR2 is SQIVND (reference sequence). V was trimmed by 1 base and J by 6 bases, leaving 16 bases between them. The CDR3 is CASSIGGETAGQPQHF. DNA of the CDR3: TGTGCCAGTAGTATAGGGGGGGAGACAGCTGGTCAGCCCCAGCATTTT.

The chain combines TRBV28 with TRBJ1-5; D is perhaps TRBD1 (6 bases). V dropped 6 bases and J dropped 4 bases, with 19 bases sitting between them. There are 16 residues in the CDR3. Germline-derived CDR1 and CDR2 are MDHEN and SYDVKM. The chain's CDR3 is CASSLRRTARNQPQHF. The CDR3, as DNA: TGTGCCAGCAGCCTCCGTAGGACAGCGAGAAATCAGCCCCAGCATTTT.

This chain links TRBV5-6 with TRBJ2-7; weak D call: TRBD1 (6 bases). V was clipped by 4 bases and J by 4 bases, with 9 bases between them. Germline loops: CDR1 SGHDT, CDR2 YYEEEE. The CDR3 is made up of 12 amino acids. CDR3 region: CASSLTGYEQYF. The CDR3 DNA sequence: TGTGCCAGCAGCCTGACAGGATACGAGCAGTACTTC.

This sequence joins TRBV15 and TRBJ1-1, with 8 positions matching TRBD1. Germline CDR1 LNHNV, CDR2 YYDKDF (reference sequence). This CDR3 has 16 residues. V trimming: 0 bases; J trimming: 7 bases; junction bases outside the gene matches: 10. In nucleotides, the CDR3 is TGTGCCACCAGCAGAGATCCTGGGACAGGAGCTGGTGAAGCTTTCTTT. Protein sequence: CATSRDPGTGAGEAFF.

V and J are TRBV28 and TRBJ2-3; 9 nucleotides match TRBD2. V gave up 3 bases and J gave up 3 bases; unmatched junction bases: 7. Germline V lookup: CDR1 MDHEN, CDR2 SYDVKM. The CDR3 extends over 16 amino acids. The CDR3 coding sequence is TGTGCCAGCAGTTTTGGTGGTAGCGGGAGTACAGATACGCAGTATTTT. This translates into CASSFGGSGSTDTQYF.

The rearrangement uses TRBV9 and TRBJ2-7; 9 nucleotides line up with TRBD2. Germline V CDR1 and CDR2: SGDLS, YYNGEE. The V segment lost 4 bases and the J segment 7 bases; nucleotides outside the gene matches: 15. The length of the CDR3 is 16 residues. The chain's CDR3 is CASSSTALAGPGEQYF. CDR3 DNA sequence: TGTGCCAGCAGCTCAACGGCCCTAGCGGGGCCTGGAGAGCAGTACTTC. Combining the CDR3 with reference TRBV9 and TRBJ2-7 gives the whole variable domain DSGVTQTPKHLITATGQRVTLRCSPRSGDLSVYWYQQSLDQGLQFLIQYYNGEERAKGNILERFSAQQFPDLHSELNLSSLELGDSALYFCASSSTALAGPGEQYFGPGTRLTVT.

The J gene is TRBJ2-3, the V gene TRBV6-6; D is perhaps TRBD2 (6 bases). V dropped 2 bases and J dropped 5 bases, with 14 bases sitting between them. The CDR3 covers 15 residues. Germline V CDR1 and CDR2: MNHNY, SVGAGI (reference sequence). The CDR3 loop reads CASSYGTGVGDTQYF. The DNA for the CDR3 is TGTGCCAGCAGTTACGGGACGGGAGTGGGAGATACGCAGTATTTT.

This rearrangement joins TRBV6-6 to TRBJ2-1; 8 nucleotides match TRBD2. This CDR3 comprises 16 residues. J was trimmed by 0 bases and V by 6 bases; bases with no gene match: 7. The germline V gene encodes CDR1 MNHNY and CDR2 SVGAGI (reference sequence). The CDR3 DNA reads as TGTGCCAGCAGGGCCCTAGCGGGTTCCTCCTACAATGAGCAGTTCTTC. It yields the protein CASRALAGSSYNEQFF.

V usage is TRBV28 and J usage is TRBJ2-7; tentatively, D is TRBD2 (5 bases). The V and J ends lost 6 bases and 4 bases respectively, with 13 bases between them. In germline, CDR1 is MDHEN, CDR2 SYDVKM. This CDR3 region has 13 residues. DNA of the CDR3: TGTGCCAGCAGCTTAAGGGAGTGGTACGAGCAGTACTTC. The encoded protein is CASSLREWYEQYF.

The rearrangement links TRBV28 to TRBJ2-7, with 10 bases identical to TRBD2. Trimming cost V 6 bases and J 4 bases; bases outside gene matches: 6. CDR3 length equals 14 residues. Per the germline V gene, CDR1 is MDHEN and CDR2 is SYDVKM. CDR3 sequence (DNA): TGTGCCAGCAGAGCTCCGGGACTAGCGTACGAGCAGTACTTC. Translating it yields CASRAPGLAYEQYF.

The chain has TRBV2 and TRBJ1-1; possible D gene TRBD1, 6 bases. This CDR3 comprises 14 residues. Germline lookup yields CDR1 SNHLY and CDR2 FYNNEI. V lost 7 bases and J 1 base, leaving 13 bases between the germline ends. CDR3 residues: CASTEPTGNTEAFF. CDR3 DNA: TGTGCCAGCACTGAGCCGACAGGGAACACTGAAGCTTTCTTT.

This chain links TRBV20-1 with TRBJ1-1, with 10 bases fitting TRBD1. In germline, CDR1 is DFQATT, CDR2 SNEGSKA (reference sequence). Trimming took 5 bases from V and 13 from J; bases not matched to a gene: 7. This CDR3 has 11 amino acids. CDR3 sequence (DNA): TGCAGTGCTCGGACAGGGGGTTACGGTTTCTTT. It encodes CSARTGGYGFF.

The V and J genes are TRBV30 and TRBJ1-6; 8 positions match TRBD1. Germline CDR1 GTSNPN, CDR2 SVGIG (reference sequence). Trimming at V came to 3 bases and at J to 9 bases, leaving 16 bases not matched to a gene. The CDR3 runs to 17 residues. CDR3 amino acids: CAWRLSLLTGASSPLHF. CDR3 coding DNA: TGTGCCTGGAGATTATCCCTTTTGACAGGGGCGAGTTCACCCCTCCACTTT. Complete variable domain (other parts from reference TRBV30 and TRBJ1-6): SQTIHQWPATLVQPVGSPLSLECTVEGTSNPNLYWYRQAAGRGLQLLFYSVGIGQISSEVPQNLSASRPQDRQFILSSKKLLLSDSGFYLCAWRLSLLTGASSPLHFGNGTRLTVT.

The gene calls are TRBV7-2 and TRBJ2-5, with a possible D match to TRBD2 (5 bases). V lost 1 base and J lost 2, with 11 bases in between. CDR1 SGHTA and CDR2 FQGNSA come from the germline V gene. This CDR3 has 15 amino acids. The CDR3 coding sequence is TGTGCCAGCAGCTTAGGGGCAGCGGATCAAGAGACCCAGTACTTC. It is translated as CASSLGAADQETQYF.

CDR3 sequence reads: CASIPGQGEETQYF. The DNA of the CDR3 is TGTGCCAGCATCCCGGGACAGGGGGAGGAGACCCAGTACTTC. The gene calls are TRBV28 and TRBJ2-5; 11 bases match TRBD1. The CDR3 contains 14 residues. Germline-derived CDR1 and CDR2 are MDHEN and SYDVKM. Trimming cost V 7 bases and J 5 bases; bases outside gene matches: 6.

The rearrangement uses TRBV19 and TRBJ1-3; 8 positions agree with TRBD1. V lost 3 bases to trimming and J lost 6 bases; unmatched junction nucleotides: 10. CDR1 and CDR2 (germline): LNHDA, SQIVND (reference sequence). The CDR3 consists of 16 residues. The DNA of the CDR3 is TGTGCCAGTAGTATTCACCTCCGGGACAGGTCAAACACCATATATTTT. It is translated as CASSIHLRDRSNTIYF.